This TCR beta chain was profiled in a study of T cells in tumors after PD-1 blockade. Findings and limits, study-wide: Most post-therapy expanded exhausted CD8+ clones were new, undetected before treatment.

On this clone: The target antigen is unknown.

Libraries were prepared by immunoSEQ multiplex PCR; TCRdb keeps only in-frame clonotypes and omits some of them. Among thousands of clones listed, roughly 70% were seen once. The V and J ends lost 3 bases and 5 bases, in that order; junction bases with no gene match: 15. This CDR3 comprises 18 residues. Germline CDR1 reads KGHDR; CDR2 reads SFDVKD. The chain carries TRBV24-1 and TRBJ2-5; 9 bases map to TRBD2. This TCR was sampled from a human donor with basal cell carcinoma. The sequences come from tumor tissue, collected before anti-PD-1 treatment. The CDR3 sequence is CATSDPLAGEAPFETQYF. The CDR3 DNA reads as TGTGCCACCAGTGATCCGTTAGCGGGAGAGGCCCCCTTCGAGACCCAGTACTTC.